This T cell receptor beta chain stems from a study of cytomegalovirus exposure and HLA in healthy donors. Study observations and caveats: The classifier was said to identify cytomegalovirus status with high specificity and sensitivity. In vitro, three CMV-associated chains proved specific for CMV antigens. The study listed under 200 cytomegalovirus-associated TCR beta chains. Most sequenced TCRs were rare (though some public TCRs occurred in many donors).

The data were produced by immunoSEQ multiplex PCR, yet TCRdb's version contains in-frame clones alone and is incomplete. The table includes 200,000 to 250,000 clones, less than 90% detected once. As for this clone: Its cognate antigen is unknown.

This clonotype originated in a man younger than 35 in good health and CMV-seropositive. Specimen: PBMCs.

The CDR3 protein is CASSLAGLAGNEQYF. In DNA, the CDR3 is TGTGCCAGCAGCTTAGCAGGACTAGCGGGAAACGAGCAGTACTTC. The chain couples TRBV7-2 to TRBJ2-7; TRBD2 matches at 12 bases. Losses at the gene ends were 0 bases for V and 5 bases for J; bases not matched to a gene: 2. This CDR3 region has 15 residues. Germline CDR1 is SGHTA and CDR2 is FQGNSA.